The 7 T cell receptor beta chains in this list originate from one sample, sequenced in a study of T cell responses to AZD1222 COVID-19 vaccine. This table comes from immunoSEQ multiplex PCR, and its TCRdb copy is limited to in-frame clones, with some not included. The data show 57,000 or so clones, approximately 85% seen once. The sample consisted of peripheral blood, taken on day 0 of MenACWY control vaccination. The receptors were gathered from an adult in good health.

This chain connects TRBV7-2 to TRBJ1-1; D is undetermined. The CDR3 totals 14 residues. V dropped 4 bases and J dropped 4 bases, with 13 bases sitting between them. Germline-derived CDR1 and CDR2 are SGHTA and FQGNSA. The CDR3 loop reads CASSSTGLGTEAFF. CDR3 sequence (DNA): TGTGCCAGCAGCTCCACTGGTTTGGGCACTGAAGCTTTCTTT.

Here the CDR3 reads CASICGGTRRINQPQHF. DNA of the CDR3: TGTGCCAGTATCTGCGGGGGGACTCGCCGAATAAATCAGCCCCAGCATTTT. The chain joins TRBV7-2 to TRBJ1-5; possible D gene TRBD1, 5 bases. The CDR3 sequence is 17 residues long. With 9 bases removed from V and 4 bases from J, the gap between germline ends came to 25 bases. The germline V gene encodes CDR1 SGHTA and CDR2 FQGNSA.

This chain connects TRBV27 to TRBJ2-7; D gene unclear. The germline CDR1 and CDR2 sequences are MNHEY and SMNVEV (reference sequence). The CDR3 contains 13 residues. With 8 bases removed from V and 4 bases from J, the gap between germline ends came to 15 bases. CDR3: CASGPGPTYEQYF. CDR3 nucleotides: TGTGCCAGCGGACCGGGTCCGACTTACGAGCAGTACTTC.

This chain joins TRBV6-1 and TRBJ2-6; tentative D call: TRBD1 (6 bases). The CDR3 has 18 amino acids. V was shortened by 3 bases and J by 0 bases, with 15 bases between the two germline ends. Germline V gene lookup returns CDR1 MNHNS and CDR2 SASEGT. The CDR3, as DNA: TGTGCCAGCAGTGACTTGGGACACTCCTACTCTGGGGCCAACGTCCTGACTTTC. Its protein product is CASSDLGHSYSGANVLTF.

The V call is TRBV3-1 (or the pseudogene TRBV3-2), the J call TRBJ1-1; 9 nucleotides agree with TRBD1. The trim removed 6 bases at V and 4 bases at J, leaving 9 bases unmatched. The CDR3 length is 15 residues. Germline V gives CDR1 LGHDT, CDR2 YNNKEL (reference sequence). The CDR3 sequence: CASSKTGGRGTEAFF. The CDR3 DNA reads TGTGCCAGCAGTAAGACAGGGGGACGGGGCACTGAAGCTTTCTTT.

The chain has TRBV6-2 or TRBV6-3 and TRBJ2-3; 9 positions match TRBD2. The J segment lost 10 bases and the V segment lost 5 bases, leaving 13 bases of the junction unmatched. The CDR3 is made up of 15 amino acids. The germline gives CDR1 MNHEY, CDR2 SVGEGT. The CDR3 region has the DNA TGTGCCAGCAGTAAGGGCCTAGCGGGATTGTTTGCGCAGTATTTT. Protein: CASSKGLAGLFAQYF.

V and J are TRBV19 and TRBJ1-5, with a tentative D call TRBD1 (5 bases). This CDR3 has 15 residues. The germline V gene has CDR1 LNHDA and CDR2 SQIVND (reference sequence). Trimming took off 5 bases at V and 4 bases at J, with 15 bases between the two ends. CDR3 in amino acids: CASSAGGFSNQPQHF. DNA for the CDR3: TGTGCCAGTAGTGCGGGGGGGTTTAGTAATCAGCCCCAGCATTTT.